The 15 T cell receptor beta chains below all came from one sample that was sequenced in a study of long-term antiretroviral therapy in people with HIV. At survey level, the immunoSEQ assay was run in its v3.0 version. TCRdb's copy holds only in-frame clones and misses some; the assay was immunoSEQ multiplex PCR. The sample records tens of thousands of clones, roughly 96% being singletons. The source material was unsorted PBMCs, sampled 3.7 years after starting antiretroviral therapy. Receptors were obtained from a woman in her 50s with HIV.

The rearrangement joins TRBV6-5 to TRBJ2-3; 7 bases fit TRBD1. V lost 6 bases to trimming and J lost 0 bases; unmatched junction nucleotides: 6. There are 15 residues in the CDR3. Germline loops: CDR1 MNHEY, CDR2 SVGAGI. The CDR3 is CASSQGQTSTDTQYF. The CDR3 nucleotides are TGTGCCAGCAGCCAGGGACAGACAAGCACAGATACGCAGTATTTT.

This chain links TRBV6-4 with TRBJ2-1; 8 bases fit TRBD2. The CDR3 is 14 amino acids. Germline V gene lookup returns CDR1 MRHNA and CDR2 SNTAGT. V dropped 5 bases and J dropped 7; count of bases not matched to a gene: 7. The CDR3 DNA reads TGTGCCAGCAGTATTGAGCGGGGGCGTAATGAGCAGTTCTTC. It yields the protein CASSIERGRNEQFF.

This clone was counted a single time. V usage is TRBV9 and J usage is TRBJ1-2, with D perhaps matching TRBD1 (6 bases). V dropped 0 bases and J dropped 8 bases, with 17 bases sitting between them. There are 15 residues in the CDR3. Per germline, CDR1 SGDLS and CDR2 YYNGEE. Written as DNA, the CDR3 is TGTGCCAGCAGCGTAGGAGCGGACAGCACAGTCGGCTACACCTTC. Amino acids: CASSVGADSTVGYTF.

This chain joins TRBV10-3 and TRBJ2-6, with D tentatively TRBD2 (6 bases). Germline V gene data show CDR1 as ENHRY and CDR2 as SYGVKD. Trimming cost V 0 bases and J 1 base, with 13 bases left between them. The CDR3 has 18 amino acids. As DNA, the CDR3 is TGTGCCATCAGTGAGTCATGGGGAGGCTCGTCTGGGGCCAACGTCCTGACTTTC. Translation: CAISESWGGSSGANVLTF.

The genes are TRBV7-6 and TRBJ2-1; D is unresolved. From germline, CDR1 is SGHVS and CDR2 FNYEAQ. V lost 1 base to trimming and J lost 4 bases, with 5 bases between them. The length of the CDR3 is 13 residues. CDR3 sequence: CASSLVQYNEQFF. Written as DNA, the CDR3 is TGTGCCAGCAGCTTAGTCCAGTACAATGAGCAGTTCTTC.

Written as DNA, the CDR3 is TGCGCCAGCAGCTTGAGTCCGGACGACCATAGCAATCAGCCCCAGCATTTT. Its translation is CASSLSPDDHSNQPQHF. The V and J genes are TRBV5-1 and TRBJ1-5; D is ambiguous. CDR1 is SGHRS, CDR2 YFSETQ, per germline. This CDR3 region has 17 residues. V lost 1 base and J 0 bases, leaving 14 bases between the germline ends.

This rearrangement joins TRBV11-2 to TRBJ2-7; unclear D gene. Per the germline V gene, CDR1 is SGHAT and CDR2 is FQNNGV. The CDR3 consists of 13 residues. V was cut by 0 bases and J by 2 bases, with 5 bases left in between. Written as DNA, the CDR3 is TGTGCCAGCAGCTTAGACGGACCCTACGAGCAGTACTTC. This encodes CASSLDGPYEQYF. Full variable domain (rest looked up from reference TRBV11-2 and TRBJ2-7): EAGVAQSPRYKIIEKRQSVAFWCNPISGHATLYWYQQILGQGPKLLIQFQNNGVVDDSQLPKDRFSAERLKGVDSTLKIQPAKLEDSAVYLCASSLDGPYEQYFGPGTRLTVT.

The rearrangement uses TRBV12-5 and TRBJ2-3; the D gene is possibly TRBD2 (6 bases). Trimming took off 0 bases at V and 6 bases at J, with 7 bases between the two ends. CDR1 and CDR2 (germline): LGHNT, FRNRAP. The length of the CDR3 is 13 residues. This chain's CDR3 is CASGLVTRDTQYF. The CDR3 bases are TGTGCTAGTGGTTTGGTGACTAGGGATACGCAGTATTTT.

This chain links TRBV5-6 with TRBJ1-6; 7 nucleotides line up with TRBD1. There are 15 residues in the CDR3. Germline V gives CDR1 SGHDT, CDR2 YYEEEE. Trimming at V came to 0 bases and at J to 10 bases, leaving 7 bases not matched to a gene. The CDR3 spells CASSLVTGVGSPLHF. DNA for the CDR3: TGTGCCAGCAGCTTGGTAACAGGGGTCGGGTCACCCCTCCACTTT.

The chain couples TRBV6-6 to TRBJ2-7; possibly TRBD1 for D (5 bases). V was trimmed by 2 bases and J by 8 bases, leaving 19 bases between them. There are 15 residues in the CDR3. Germline V gives CDR1 MNHNY, CDR2 SVGAGI (reference sequence). The CDR3 bases are TGTGCCAGCAGTTACCCATTCGACAGTTCCCTCAAGCAGTACTTC. Protein product: CASSYPFDSSLKQYF.

The V and J genes are TRBV2 and TRBJ1-5; TRBD1 agrees at 7 bases. The CDR3 spans 14 residues. From germline, CDR1 is SNHLY and CDR2 FYNNEI. V trimming: 4 bases; J trimming: 7 bases; junction bases outside the gene matches: 7. CDR3 protein: CASSAGQPDQPQHF. CDR3 nucleotides: TGTGCCAGCAGTGCGGGACAGCCCGACCAGCCCCAGCATTTT.

The chain combines TRBV27 with TRBJ2-7; tentative D call: TRBD1 (5 bases). This CDR3 has 14 amino acids. V lost 2 bases to trimming and J lost 3 bases, with 11 bases between them. Per the germline V gene, CDR1 is MNHEY and CDR2 is SMNVEV (reference sequence). CDR3 protein: CASSLGPGYYEQYF. CDR3 coding DNA: TGTGCCAGCAGTTTAGGTCCAGGGTACTACGAGCAGTACTTC.

The rearrangement joins TRBV27 to TRBJ1-5, with D possibly TRBD1 on 5 matching bases. The germline gives CDR1 MNHEY, CDR2 SMNVEV (reference sequence). V lost 10 bases, J lost 5 bases, and 12 bases lay in between. The CDR3 extends over 12 amino acids. CDR3 DNA: TGTGCCACCGGAAAGACAGATCAGCCCCAGCATTTT. Its protein is CATGKTDQPQHF.

In this sample, this clone turned up once. The chain recombines TRBV2 with TRBJ1-1, with no clear D. Germline V lookup: CDR1 SNHLY, CDR2 FYNNEI. CDR3 length equals 13 residues. V lost 3 bases and J lost 0, with 5 bases in between. The CDR3 is CASSEAVNTEAFF. Here the CDR3 DNA reads TGTGCCAGCAGTGAGGCAGTGAACACTGAAGCTTTCTTT.

The chain is built from TRBV6-1 and TRBJ1-2; 7 bases are shared with TRBD1. Looked up from germline, CDR1 is MNHNS and CDR2 is SASEGT. J lost 4 bases, V lost 8 bases, and 4 bases had no gene match. The CDR3 length is 12 residues. The CDR3: CASRTGAYGYTF. The CDR3, as DNA: TGTGCCAGCCGAACAGGGGCCTATGGCTACACCTTC.